This TCR beta chain emerged from a study of shared clonotypes between healthy human individuals. Overall study: There were three CD4 naive, three CD4 memory, two CD8 naive and one CD8 memory plates per donor.

Under the authors' procedure: Filtering differed because ImmunoSEQ produced junction-only sequences that carried no quality scores. Some clones are missing from TCRdb's copy, which holds only in-frame ones; the method was immunoSEQ multiplex PCR. That table gives V, J and clone size, and the DNA gave D and trimming. The sample includes about 2.3 million clones, 90% to 95% of them seen just once. Points on this clone: What it binds is unknown.

Notes on the study in general: Among non-shared clonotypes, generation probabilities were lower than among those shared by all four donors.

Unmatched junction bases numbered 8, after V lost 4 bases and J lost 6 bases. Germline lookup yields CDR1 LGHNA and CDR2 YSLEER. The CDR3 consists of 16 residues. The origin of this receptor is a man younger than 35 in good health. Some clones in this sample may be carry-over from other donors' samples. What was sequenced was naive CD4+ T cells from PBMCs. Described subset: CD45RA+ positively selected. The chain combines TRBV4-3 with TRBJ2-1; TRBD2 agrees at 11 bases. Here the CDR3 DNA reads TGCGCCAGCAGCCCCCGCCTAGCGGGAGGAGTCAATGAGCAGTTCTTC. Translated: CASSPRLAGGVNEQFF.